This T cell receptor beta chain was documented in a study of human T cells and chemical hapten exposure. Across the whole study: Across samples, TCR yields varied, mostly owing to small differences in pooled library volumes. Notes on the study in general: Following DPC sensitization, TCRs present above 1 in 1000 frequency showed no change.

Germline CDR1 DFQATT, CDR2 SNEGSKA (reference sequence). This CDR3 is built from 14 residues. The V gene lost 6 bases and the J gene lost 0 bases, with 15 bases spanning the gap. Comment on this clonotype: Its antigen is as yet unknown.

Unfractionated whole blood yielded total RNA. Individual cDNA molecules received unique molecular identifiers in the library. Authors' methods: Ranging from about 20,000 to 700,000, TCR counts per sample had a median value of approximately 99,000. TCRdb re-called the reads through MiXCR, storing one row per CDR3 protein. The V and J calls, along with clone size, are taken from TCRdb and not from the paper's own processing. Found here are 120,000 or so distinct CDR3 sequences, less than 10% of them singletons; the top ten hold 1.3% to 1.5%. The rearrangement links TRBV20-1 to TRBJ2-7; maybe TRBD2 (7 bases). The sequenced material came from whole blood. The TCR was taken from a human donor in good health. Some clones in this sample may be carry-over from other donors' samples. The CDR3 reads CSASGTLSSYEQYF. CDR3 DNA sequence: TGCAGTGCCAGCGGGACACTAAGCTCCTACGAGCAGTACTTC.